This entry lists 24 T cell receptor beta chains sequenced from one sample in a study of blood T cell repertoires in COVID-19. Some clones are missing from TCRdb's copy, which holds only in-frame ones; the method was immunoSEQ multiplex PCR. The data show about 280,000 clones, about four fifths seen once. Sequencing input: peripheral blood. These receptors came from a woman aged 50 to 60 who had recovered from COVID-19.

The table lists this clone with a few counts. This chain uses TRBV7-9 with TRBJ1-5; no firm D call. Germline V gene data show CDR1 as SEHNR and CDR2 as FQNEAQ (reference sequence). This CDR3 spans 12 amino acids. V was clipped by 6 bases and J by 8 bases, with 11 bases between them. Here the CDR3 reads CASSRAGEPQHF. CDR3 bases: TGTGCCAGCAGTCGTGCCGGGGAGCCCCAGCATTTT.

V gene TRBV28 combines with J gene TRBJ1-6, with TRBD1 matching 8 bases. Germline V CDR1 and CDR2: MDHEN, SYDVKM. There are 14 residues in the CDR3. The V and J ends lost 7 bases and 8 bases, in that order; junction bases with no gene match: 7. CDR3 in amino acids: CASITAQGDSPLHF. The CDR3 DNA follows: TGTGCCAGCATCACGGCACAGGGGGATTCACCCCTCCACTTT.

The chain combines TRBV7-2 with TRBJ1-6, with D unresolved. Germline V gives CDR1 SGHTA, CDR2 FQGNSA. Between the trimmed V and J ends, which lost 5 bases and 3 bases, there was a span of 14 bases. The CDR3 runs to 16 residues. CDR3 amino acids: CASSPTRRNYNSPLHF. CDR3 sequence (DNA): TGTGCCAGCAGCCCAACCAGGCGAAACTATAATTCACCCCTCCACTTT.

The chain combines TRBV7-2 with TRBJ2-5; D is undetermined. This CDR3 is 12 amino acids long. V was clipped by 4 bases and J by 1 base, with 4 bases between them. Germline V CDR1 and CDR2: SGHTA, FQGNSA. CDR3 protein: CASSSSQETQYF. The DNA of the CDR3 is TGTGCCAGCAGCTCTTCCCAAGAGACCCAGTACTTC.

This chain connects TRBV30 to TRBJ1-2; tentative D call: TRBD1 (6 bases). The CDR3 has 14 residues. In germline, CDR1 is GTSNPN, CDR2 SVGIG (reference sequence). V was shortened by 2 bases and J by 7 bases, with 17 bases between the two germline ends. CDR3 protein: CAWSPGGAGPGYTF. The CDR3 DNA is TGTGCCTGGAGTCCCGGGGGGGCAGGGCCTGGCTACACCTTC.

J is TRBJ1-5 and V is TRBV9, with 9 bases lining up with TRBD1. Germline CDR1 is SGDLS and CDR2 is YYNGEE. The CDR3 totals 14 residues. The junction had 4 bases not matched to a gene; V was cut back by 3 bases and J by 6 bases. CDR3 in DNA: TGTGCCAGCAGCGACCACAGGGGGCGTCAGCCCCAGCATTTT. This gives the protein CASSDHRGRQPQHF. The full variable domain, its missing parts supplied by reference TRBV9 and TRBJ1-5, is DSGVTQTPKHLITATGQRVTLRCSPRSGDLSVYWYQQSLDQGLQFLIQYYNGEERAKGNILERFSAQQFPDLHSELNLSSLELGDSALYFCASSDHRGRQPQHFGDGTRLSIL.

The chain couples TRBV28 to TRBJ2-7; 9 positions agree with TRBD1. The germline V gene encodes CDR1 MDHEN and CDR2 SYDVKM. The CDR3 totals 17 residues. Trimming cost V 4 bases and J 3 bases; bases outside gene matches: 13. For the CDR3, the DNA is TGTGCCAGCAGTTCCCCGACCTCCGGACAGGGGCACTACGAGCAGTACTTC. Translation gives CASSSPTSGQGHYEQYF.

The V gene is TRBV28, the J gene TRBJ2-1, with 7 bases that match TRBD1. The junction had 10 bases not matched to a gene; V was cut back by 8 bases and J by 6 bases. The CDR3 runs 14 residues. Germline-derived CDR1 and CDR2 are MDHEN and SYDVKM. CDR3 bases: TGTGCCAGCGGCAGACAGGGAATTCGCAATGAGCAGTTCTTC. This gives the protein CASGRQGIRNEQFF.

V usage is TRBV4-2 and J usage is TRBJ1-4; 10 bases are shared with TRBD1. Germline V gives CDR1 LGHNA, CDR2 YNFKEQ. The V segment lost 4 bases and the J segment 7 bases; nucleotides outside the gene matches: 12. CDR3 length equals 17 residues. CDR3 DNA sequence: TGTGCCAGCAGCCGAATACAGGGACAGGGGAGAGGTGAAAAACTGTTTTTT. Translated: CASSRIQGQGRGEKLFF.

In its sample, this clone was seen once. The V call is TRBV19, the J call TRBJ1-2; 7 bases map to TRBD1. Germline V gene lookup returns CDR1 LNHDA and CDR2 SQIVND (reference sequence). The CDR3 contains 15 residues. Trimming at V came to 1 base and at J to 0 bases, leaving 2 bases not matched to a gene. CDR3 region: CASSIGDRSNYGYTF. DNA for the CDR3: TGTGCCAGTAGTATAGGGGACAGATCTAACTATGGCTACACCTTC. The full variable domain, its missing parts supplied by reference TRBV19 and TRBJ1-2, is DGGITQSPKYLFRKEGQNVTLSCEQNLNHDAMYWYRQDPGQGLRLIYYSQIVNDFQKGDIAEGYSVSREKKESFPLTVTSAQKNPTAFYLCASSIGDRSNYGYTFGSGTRLTVV.

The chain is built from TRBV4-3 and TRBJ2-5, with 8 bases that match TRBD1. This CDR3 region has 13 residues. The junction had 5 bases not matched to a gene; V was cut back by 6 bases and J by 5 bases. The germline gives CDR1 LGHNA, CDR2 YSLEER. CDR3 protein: CASSPDRAETQYF. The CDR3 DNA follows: TGCGCCAGCAGTCCGGACAGGGCGGAGACCCAGTACTTC.

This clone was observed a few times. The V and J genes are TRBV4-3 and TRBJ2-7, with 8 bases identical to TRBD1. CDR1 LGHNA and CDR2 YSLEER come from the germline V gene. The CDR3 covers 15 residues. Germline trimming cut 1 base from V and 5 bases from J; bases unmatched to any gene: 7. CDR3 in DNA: TGCGCCAGCAGCCAAGGGGACAGGTTGGCCCACGAGCAGTACTTC. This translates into CASSQGDRLAHEQYF.

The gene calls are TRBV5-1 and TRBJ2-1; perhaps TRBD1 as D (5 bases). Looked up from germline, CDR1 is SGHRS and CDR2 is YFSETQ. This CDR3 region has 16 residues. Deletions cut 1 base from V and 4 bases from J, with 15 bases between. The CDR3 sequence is CASSLTAGSIYNEQFF. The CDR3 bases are TGCGCCAGCAGCTTGACTGCAGGGTCGATATACAATGAGCAGTTCTTC.

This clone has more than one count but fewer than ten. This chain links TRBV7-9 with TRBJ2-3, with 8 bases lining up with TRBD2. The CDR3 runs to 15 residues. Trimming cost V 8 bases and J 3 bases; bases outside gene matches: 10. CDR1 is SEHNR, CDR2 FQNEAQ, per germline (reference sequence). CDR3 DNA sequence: TGTGCCAGCCGGCCAGCGGGAGCGAGTACAGATACGCAGTATTTT. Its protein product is CASRPAGASTDTQYF. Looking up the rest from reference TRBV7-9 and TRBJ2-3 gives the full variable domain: DTGVSQNPRHKITKRGQNVTFRCDPISEHNRLYWYRQTLGQGPEFLTYFQNEAQLEKSRLLSDRFSAERPKGSFSTLEIQRTEQGDSAMYLCASRPAGASTDTQYFGPGTRLTVL.

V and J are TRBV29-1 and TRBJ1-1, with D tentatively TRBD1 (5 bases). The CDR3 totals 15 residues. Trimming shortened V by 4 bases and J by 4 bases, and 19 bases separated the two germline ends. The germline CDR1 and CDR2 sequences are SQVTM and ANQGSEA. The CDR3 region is CSVVEGRRPGTEAFF. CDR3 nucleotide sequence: TGCAGCGTTGTGGAGGGGCGTCGGCCGGGCACTGAAGCTTTCTTT.

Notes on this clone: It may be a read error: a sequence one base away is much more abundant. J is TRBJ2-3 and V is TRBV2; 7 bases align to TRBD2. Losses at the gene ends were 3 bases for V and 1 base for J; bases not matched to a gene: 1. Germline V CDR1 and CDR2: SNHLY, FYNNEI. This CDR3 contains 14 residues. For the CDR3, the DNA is TGTGCCAGCAGTGACCGGGGGGGCACAGATACGCAGTATTTT. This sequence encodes CASSDRGGTDTQYF.

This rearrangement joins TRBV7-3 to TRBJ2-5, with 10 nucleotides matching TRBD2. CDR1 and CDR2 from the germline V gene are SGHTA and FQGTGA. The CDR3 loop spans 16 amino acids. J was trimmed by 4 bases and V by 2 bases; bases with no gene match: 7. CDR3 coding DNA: TGTGCCAGCAGCTTAGGGACTAGCGTGAGAACAGAGACCCAGTACTTC. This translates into CASSLGTSVRTETQYF.

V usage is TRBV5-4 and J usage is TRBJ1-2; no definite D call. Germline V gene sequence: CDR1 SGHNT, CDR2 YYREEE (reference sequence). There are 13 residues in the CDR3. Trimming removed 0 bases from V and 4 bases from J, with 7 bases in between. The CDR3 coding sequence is TGTGCCAGCAGCTTGGACCGGGGCTATGGCTACACCTTC. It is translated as CASSLDRGYGYTF. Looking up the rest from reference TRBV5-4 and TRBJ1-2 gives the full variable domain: ETGVTQSPTHLIKTRGQQVTLRCSSQSGHNTVSWYQQALGQGPQFIFQYYREEENGRGNFPPRFSGLQFPNYSSELNVNALELDDSALYLCASSLDRGYGYTFGSGTRLTVV.

The CDR3 bases are TGCGCCAGCAGCTCGGGGACAGAAAGGGAGACCCAGTACTTC. Amino acids: CASSSGTERETQYF. The chain recombines TRBV5-1 with TRBJ2-5, with 7 bases fitting TRBD1. The CDR3 is made up of 14 amino acids. Germline trimming cut 3 bases from V and 5 bases from J; bases unmatched to any gene: 7. The germline V gene encodes CDR1 SGHRS and CDR2 YFSETQ.

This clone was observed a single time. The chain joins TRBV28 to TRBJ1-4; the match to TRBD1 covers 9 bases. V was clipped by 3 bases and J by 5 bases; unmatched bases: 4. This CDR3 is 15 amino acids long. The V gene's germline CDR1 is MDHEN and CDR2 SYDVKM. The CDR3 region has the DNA TGTGCCAGCAGTTTGCCTGGACAGGGGAATGAAAAACTGTTTTTT. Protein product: CASSLPGQGNEKLFF.

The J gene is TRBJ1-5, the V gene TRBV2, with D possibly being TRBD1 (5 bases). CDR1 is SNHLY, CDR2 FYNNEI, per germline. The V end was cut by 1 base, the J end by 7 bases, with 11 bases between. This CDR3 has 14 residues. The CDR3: CASSEGPGLQPQHF. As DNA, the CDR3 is TGTGCCAGCAGTGAAGGTCCAGGGTTACAGCCCCAGCATTTT. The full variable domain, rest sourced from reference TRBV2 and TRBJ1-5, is EPEVTQTPSHQVTQMGQEVILRCVPISNHLYFYWYRQILGQKVEFLVSFYNNEISEKSEIFDDQFSVERPDGSNFTLKIRSTKLEDSAMYFCASSEGPGLQPQHFGDGTRLSIL.

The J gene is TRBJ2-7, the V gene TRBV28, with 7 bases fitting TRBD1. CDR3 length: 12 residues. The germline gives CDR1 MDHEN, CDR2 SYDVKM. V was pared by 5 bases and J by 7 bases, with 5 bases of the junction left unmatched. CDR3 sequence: CASSATGLEQYF. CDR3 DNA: TGTGCCAGCAGTGCGACAGGGTTAGAGCAGTACTTC.

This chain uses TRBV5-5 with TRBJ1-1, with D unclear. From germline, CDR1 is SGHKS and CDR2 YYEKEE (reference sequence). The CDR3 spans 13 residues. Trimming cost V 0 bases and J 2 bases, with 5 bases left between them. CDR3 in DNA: TGTGCCAGCAGCTTGGTTCCAAACACTGAAGCTTTCTTT. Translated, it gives CASSLVPNTEAFF.

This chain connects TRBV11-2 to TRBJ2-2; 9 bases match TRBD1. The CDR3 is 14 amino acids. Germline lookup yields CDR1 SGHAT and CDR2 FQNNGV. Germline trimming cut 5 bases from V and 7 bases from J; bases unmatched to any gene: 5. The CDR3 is CASSPTGGSGELFF. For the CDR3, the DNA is TGTGCCAGCAGCCCAACAGGGGGCAGCGGGGAGCTGTTTTTT.